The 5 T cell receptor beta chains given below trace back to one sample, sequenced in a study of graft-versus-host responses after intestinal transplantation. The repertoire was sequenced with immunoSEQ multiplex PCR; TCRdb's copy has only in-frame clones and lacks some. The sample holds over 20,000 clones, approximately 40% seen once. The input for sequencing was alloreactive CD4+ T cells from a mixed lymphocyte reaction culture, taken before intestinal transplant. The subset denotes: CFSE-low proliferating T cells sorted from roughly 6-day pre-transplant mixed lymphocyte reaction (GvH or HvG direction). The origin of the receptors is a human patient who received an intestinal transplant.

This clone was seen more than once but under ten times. CDR3 in amino acids: CASSLFIGTEQQGGTQYF. CDR3 bases: TGCGCCAGCAGCTTATTCATCGGGACAGAGCAACAGGGTGGGACCCAGTACTTC. V usage is TRBV5-1 and J usage is TRBJ2-5; 7 nucleotides line up with TRBD1. V was clipped by 2 bases and J by 7 bases; unmatched bases: 20. Germline-derived CDR1 and CDR2 are SGHRS and YFSETQ. CDR3 size: 18 residues. The full variable domain, its missing parts supplied by reference TRBV5-1 and TRBJ2-5, is KAGVTQTPRYLIKTRGQQVTLSCSPISGHRSVSWYQQTPGQGLQFLFEYFSETQRNKGNFPGRFSGRQFSNSRSEMNVSTLELGDSALYLCASSLFIGTEQQGGTQYFGPGTRLLVL.

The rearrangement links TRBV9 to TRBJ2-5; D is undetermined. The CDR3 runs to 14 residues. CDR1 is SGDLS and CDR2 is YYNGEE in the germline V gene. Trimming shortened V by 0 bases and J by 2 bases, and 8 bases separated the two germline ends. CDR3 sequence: CASSVGAGQETQYF. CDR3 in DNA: TGTGCCAGCAGCGTAGGGGCAGGACAAGAGACCCAGTACTTC.

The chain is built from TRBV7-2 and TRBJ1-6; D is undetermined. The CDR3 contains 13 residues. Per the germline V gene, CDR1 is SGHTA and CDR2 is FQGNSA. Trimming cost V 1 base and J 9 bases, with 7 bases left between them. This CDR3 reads CASSLEQRSPLHF. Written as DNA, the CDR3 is TGTGCCAGCAGCTTAGAGCAGCGTTCACCCCTCCACTTT.

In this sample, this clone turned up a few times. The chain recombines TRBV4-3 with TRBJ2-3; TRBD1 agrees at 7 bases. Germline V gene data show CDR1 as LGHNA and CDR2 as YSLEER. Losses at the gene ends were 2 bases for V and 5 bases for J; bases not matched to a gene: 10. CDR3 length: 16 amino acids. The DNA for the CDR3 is TGCGCCAGCAGCCAATTTGACAGGGCCCGAATAGATACGCAGTATTTT. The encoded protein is CASSQFDRARIDTQYF.

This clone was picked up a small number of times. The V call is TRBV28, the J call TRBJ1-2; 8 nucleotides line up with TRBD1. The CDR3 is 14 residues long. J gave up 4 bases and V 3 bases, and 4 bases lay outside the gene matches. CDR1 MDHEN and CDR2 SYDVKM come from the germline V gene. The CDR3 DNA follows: TGTGCCAGCAGTTTTGGGGACAGGATCTATGGCTACACCTTC. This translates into CASSFGDRIYGYTF.